The sequence of this T cell receptor (beta chain) was determined in a study of breast tumors, draining lymph nodes, adjacent tissues. Broader study findings: Tumor repertoires ranked between lymph nodes and nontumor tissue in diversity, with V and J gene preferences. Luminal-like breast cancer showed significantly greater tumor-nontumor repertoire similarity than basal-like breast cancer did. Most tumor T cells seemingly derive from lymph node, then expand in tumor.

The CDR3 covers 13 residues. Germline CDR1 is SNHLY and CDR2 is FYNNEI. TCRdb re-analysed the multiplex PCR reads in MiXCR, keeping a single row per CDR3 protein. Among approximately 170,000 distinct CDR3 sequences, roughly a third were seen once, and the ten largest hold approximately 4.3%. On this clonotype itself: Antigen unknown. This sequence may be a read error, since a much larger clone differs from it by one base.

Samples came from axillary lymph nodes draining the breast cancer. This receptor was taken from a female donor with breast cancer. Some clones in this sample may be carry-over from other donors' samples. The source material was axillary lymph node tissue. This sequence joins TRBV2 and TRBJ1-4; TRBD1 matches at 7 bases. The closer fit of TRBJ1-1 to the DNA end suggests the J call may be wrong. For the CDR3, the DNA is TGTGCCAGCAGGGAGACAGGGAACATTGAAGCTTTCTTT. Translation: CASRETGNIEAFF.